These 8 T cell receptor beta chains were all obtained from the same sample, sequenced in a study of cytomegalovirus exposure and HLA in healthy donors. PCR primers comprised 60 Vbeta and 13 Jbeta primers. Sequencing used immunoSEQ multiplex PCR; TCRdb keeps in-frame clones, though not all of them. The sample shows roughly 150,000 clones, just under 80% of them seen only once. The sequencing sample was made of PBMCs. The source is a man under 40 in good health and CMV-seronegative.

This chain links TRBV5-4 with TRBJ2-1; 8 bases fit TRBD2. Germline V lookup: CDR1 SGHNT, CDR2 YYREEE (reference sequence). The CDR3 loop spans 14 amino acids. V lost 1 base, J lost 8 bases, and 5 bases stayed unmatched. DNA of the CDR3: TGTGCCAGCAGCTTGAAGCGGGGGTTCGATGAGCAGTTCTTC. It encodes CASSLKRGFDEQFF. The entire variable domain, with the rest obtained from reference TRBV5-4 and TRBJ2-1, is as follows: ETGVTQSPTHLIKTRGQQVTLRCSSQSGHNTVSWYQQALGQGPQFIFQYYREEENGRGNFPPRFSGLQFPNYSSELNVNALELDDSALYLCASSLKRGFDEQFFGPGTRLTVL.

The chain recombines TRBV6-5 with TRBJ2-1, with 7 nucleotides matching TRBD1. CDR3 length: 13 residues. CDR1 is MNHEY, CDR2 SVGAGI, per germline. The V and J ends lost 5 bases and 8 bases, in that order; junction bases with no gene match: 6. The DNA of the CDR3 is TGTGCCAGCAGTAGGGGGCAGGGTCATGAGCAGTTCTTC. Its translation is CASSRGQGHEQFF.

The V gene is TRBV4-1, the J gene TRBJ1-3; D unclear. Deletions cut 5 bases from V and 0 bases from J, with 20 bases between. CDR3 length: 18 amino acids. Germline loops: CDR1 MGHRA, CDR2 YSYEKL. The CDR3 DNA sequence: TGCGCCAGCAGCTTAGGGCCCGGGAAACTCGTCTCTGGAAACACCATATATTTT. Protein sequence: CASSLGPGKLVSGNTIYF.

The V gene is TRBV6-6, the J gene TRBJ2-5; D ambiguous. The CDR3 totals 14 residues. The germline V gene encodes CDR1 MNHNY and CDR2 SVGAGI (reference sequence). V dropped 2 bases and J dropped 0 bases, with 7 bases sitting between them. The CDR3: CASSYPPNQETQYF. The CDR3 coding sequence is TGTGCCAGCAGTTACCCCCCCAACCAAGAGACCCAGTACTTC.

The rearrangement links TRBV5-4 to TRBJ1-4; 8 positions match TRBD1. The V gene's germline CDR1 is SGHNT and CDR2 YYREEE (reference sequence). V lost 2 bases, J lost 8 bases, and 5 bases stayed unmatched. This CDR3 contains 14 residues. This chain's CDR3 is CASSLDRGGEKLFF. In DNA form, the CDR3 reads TGTGCCAGCAGCTTAGACAGGGGAGGGGAAAAACTGTTTTTT. Filled out from reference TRBV5-4 and TRBJ1-4, the complete variable domain reads ETGVTQSPTHLIKTRGQQVTLRCSSQSGHNTVSWYQQALGQGPQFIFQYYREEENGRGNFPPRFSGLQFPNYSSELNVNALELDDSALYLCASSLDRGGEKLFFGSGTQLSVL.

The CDR3 is CASSFSTGYNSPLHF. The DNA of the CDR3 is TGTGCCAGCAGTTTTTCCACGGGCTATAATTCACCCCTCCACTTT. The chain has TRBV28 and TRBJ1-6; the D is unclear. The CDR3 loop spans 15 amino acids. Germline CDR1 and CDR2: MDHEN and SYDVKM. V was shortened by 3 bases and J by 3 bases, with 9 bases between the two germline ends.

This chain joins TRBV5-1 and TRBJ2-1; 7 positions agree with TRBD2. V was pared by 7 bases and J by 0 bases, with 4 bases of the junction left unmatched. CDR1 and CDR2 (germline): SGHRS, YFSETQ. This CDR3 contains 14 residues. The CDR3 loop reads CASSSGVSYNEQFF. CDR3 in DNA: TGCGCCAGCTCGAGCGGGGTCTCCTACAATGAGCAGTTCTTC.

V usage is TRBV2 and J usage is TRBJ2-5, with 9 bases that match TRBD2. Germline trimming cut 8 bases from V and 1 base from J; bases unmatched to any gene: 2. The CDR3 length is 13 residues. Looked up from germline, CDR1 is SNHLY and CDR2 is FYNNEI. The CDR3 nucleotides are TGTGCCAGCCAGCGGGGGGCCCAAGAGACCCAGTACTTC. Its translation is CASQRGAQETQYF.